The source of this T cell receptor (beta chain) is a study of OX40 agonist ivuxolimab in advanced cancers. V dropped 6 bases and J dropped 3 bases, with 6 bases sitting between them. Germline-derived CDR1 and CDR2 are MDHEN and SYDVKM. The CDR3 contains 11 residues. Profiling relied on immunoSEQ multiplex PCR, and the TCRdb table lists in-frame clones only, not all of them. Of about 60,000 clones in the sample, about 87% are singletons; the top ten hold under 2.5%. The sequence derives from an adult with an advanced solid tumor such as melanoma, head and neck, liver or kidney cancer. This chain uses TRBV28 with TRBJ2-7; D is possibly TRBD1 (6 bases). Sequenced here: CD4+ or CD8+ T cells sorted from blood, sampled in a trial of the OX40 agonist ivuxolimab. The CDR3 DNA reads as TGTGCCAGCAGAGGGGGCTACGAGCAGTACTTC. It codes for CASRGGYEQYF. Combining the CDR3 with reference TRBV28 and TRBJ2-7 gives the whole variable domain DVKVTQSSRYLVKRTGEKVFLECVQDMDHENMFWYRQDPGLGLRLIYFSYDVKMKEKGDIPEGYSVSREKKERFSLILESASTNQTSMYLCASRGGYEQYFGPGTRLTVT.